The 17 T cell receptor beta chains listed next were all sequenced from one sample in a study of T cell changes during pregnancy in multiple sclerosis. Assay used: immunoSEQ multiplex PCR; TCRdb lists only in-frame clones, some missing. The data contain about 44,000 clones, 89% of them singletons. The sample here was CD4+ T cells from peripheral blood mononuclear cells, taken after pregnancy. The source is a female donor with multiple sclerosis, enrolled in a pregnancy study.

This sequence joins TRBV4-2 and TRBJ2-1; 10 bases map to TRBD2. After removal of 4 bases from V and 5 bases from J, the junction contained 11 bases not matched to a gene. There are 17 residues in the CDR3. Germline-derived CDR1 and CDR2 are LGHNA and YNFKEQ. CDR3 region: CASSPHGVAGGNNEQFF. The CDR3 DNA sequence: TGTGCCAGCAGCCCCCACGGAGTAGCGGGAGGAAACAATGAGCAGTTCTTC.

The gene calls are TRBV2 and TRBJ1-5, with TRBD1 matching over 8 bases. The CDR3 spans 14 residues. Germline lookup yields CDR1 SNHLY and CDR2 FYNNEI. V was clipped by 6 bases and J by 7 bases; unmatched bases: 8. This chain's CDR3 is CASRDRAEDQPQHF. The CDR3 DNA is TGTGCCAGCAGGGACAGGGCGGAGGACCAGCCCCAGCATTTT.

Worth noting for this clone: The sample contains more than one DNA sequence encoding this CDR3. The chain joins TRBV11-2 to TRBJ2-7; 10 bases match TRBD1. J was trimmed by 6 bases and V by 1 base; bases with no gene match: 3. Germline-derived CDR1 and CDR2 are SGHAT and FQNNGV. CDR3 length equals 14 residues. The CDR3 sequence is CASSLGQGAGEQYF. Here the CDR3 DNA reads TGTGCCAGCAGCTTAGGACAGGGGGCGGGCGAGCAGTACTTC.

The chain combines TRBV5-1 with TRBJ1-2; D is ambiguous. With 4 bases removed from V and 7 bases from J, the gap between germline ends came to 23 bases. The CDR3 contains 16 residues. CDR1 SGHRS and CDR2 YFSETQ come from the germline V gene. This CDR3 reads CASSPRAPTGKGGYTF. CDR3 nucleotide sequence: TGCGCCAGCAGCCCCCGGGCCCCGACCGGGAAGGGTGGCTACACCTTC.

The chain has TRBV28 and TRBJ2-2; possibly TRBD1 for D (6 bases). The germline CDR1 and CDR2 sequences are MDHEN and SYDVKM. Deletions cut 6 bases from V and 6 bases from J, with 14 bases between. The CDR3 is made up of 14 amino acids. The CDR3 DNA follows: TGTGCCAGCAGGACCCAGGGGTTCCCCGGGGAGCTGTTTTTT. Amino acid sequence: CASRTQGFPGELFF.

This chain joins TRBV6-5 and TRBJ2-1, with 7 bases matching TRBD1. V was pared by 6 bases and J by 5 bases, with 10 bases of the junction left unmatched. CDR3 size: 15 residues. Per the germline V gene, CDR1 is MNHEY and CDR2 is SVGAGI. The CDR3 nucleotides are TGTGCCAGCAGCCAAGACAGGGCTGTGGACAATGAGCAGTTCTTC. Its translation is CASSQDRAVDNEQFF.

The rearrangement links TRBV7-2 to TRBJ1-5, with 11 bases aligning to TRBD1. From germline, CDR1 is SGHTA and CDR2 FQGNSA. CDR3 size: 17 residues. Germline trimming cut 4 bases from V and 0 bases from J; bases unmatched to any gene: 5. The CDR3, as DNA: TGTGCCAGCAGCTACGGACAGGGGGCCCATAGCAATCAGCCCCAGCATTTT. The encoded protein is CASSYGQGAHSNQPQHF.

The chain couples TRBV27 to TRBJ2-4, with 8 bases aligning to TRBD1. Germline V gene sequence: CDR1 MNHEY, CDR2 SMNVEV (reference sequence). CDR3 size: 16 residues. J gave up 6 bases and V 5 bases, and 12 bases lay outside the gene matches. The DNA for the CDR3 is TGTGCCAGCAGTGACACACGGACAGGGTCGAGAAACATTCAGTACTTC. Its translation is CASSDTRTGSRNIQYF.

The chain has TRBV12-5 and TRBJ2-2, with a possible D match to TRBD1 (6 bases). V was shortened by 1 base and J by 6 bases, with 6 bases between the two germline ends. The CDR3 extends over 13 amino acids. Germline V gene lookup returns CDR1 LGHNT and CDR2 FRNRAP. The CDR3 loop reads CASGLGQAGELFF. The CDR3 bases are TGTGCTAGTGGTTTGGGACAGGCCGGGGAGCTGTTTTTT.

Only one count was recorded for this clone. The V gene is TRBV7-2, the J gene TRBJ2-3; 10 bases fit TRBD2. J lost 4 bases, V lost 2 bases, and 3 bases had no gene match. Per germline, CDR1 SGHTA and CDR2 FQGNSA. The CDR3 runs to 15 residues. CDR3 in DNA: TGTGCCAGCAGCTTACTGACTAGCGGGTCAGATACGCAGTATTTT. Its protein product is CASSLLTSGSDTQYF.

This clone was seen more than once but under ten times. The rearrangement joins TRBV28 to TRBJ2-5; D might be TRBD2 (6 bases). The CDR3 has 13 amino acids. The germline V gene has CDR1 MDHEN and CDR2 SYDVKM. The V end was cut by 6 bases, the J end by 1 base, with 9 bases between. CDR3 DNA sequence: TGTGCCAGCAGGGGGACTTTCCAAGAGACCCAGTACTTC. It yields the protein CASRGTFQETQYF.

The CDR3, as DNA: TGTGCCAGCAGCCCCCAGGGTCCCGAGCAGTACTTC. This translates into CASSPQGPEQYF. The gene calls are TRBV7-2 and TRBJ2-7, with D possibly matching TRBD1 (5 bases). CDR3 size: 12 residues. The V gene's germline CDR1 is SGHTA and CDR2 FQGNSA. Trimming pared 5 bases from V and 6 bases from J, leaving 11 bases between.

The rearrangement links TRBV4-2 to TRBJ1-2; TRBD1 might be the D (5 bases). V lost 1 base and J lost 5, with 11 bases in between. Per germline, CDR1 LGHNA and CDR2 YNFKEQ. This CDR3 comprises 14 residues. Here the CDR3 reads CASSQAETGYGYTF. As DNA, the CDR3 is TGTGCCAGCAGCCAAGCAGAAACAGGTTATGGCTACACCTTC.

This CDR3 is CASSSRETNTEAFF. In nucleotides, the CDR3 is TGTGCCAGCAGCTCGAGGGAGACGAACACTGAAGCTTTCTTT. J is TRBJ1-1 and V is TRBV7-8; the D is unclear. CDR3 length: 14 amino acids. The germline CDR1 and CDR2 sequences are SGHVS and FQNEAQ. Trimming left V 4 bases short and J 1 base short, with 10 bases between. Full variable domain (remainder filled in from reference TRBV7-8 and TRBJ1-1): GAGVSQSPRYKVAKRGQDVALRCDPISGHVSLFWYQQALGQGPEFLTYFQNEAQLDKSGLPSDRFFAERPEGSVSTLKIQRTQQEDSAVYLCASSSRETNTEAFFGQGTRLTVV.

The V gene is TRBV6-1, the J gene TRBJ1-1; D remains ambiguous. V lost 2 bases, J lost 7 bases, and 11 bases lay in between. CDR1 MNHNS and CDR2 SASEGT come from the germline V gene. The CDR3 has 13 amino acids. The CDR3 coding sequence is TGTGCCAGCAGTGAAAGGCCCCCAGGTGAAGCTTTCTTT. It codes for CASSERPPGEAFF.

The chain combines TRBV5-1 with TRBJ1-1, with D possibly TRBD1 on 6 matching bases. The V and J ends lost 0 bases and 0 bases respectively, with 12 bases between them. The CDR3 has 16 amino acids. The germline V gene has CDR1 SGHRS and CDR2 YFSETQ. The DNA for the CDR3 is TGCGCCAGCAGCTTGGTGGCAGGGGCGATGAACACTGAAGCTTTCTTT. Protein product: CASSLVAGAMNTEAFF.

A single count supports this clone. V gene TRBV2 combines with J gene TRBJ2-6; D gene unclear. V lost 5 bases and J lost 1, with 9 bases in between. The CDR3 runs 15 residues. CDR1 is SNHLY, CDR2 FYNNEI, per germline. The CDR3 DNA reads TGTGCCAGCAGTACCCAGGTATCTGGGGCCAACGTCCTGACTTTC. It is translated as CASSTQVSGANVLTF.